This entry lists 18 T cell receptor beta chains sequenced from one sample in a study of cytomegalovirus exposure and HLA in healthy donors. In the PCR, 60 Vbeta and 13 Jbeta primers were used. Assay used: immunoSEQ multiplex PCR; TCRdb lists only in-frame clones, some missing. This sample carries more than 95,000 clones, with around 2.9% going to the ten biggest clones. The material sequenced was PBMCs. The receptors here all came from a man aged 25 to 40 in good health and CMV-seronegative.

The chain is built from TRBV6-1 and TRBJ2-5, with TRBD2 matching over 9 bases. The DNA end is more similar to TRBJ2-7, so the J call may be wrong. Germline loops: CDR1 MNHNS, CDR2 SASEGT. The CDR3 contains 15 residues. In nucleotides, the CDR3 is TGTGCCAGCATCCCCAATAGCGGGGGCTCCTACGAGCAGTACTTC. Its translation: CASIPNSGGSYEQYF.

The genes are TRBV6-1 and TRBJ2-1; 7 bases fit TRBD1. The CDR3 consists of 15 residues. Germline CDR1 is MNHNS and CDR2 is SASEGT. V dropped 3 bases and J dropped 8; count of bases not matched to a gene: 10. CDR3 residues: CASSERQGYYDEQFF. As DNA, the CDR3 is TGTGCCAGCAGTGAGAGACAGGGTTATTACGATGAGCAGTTCTTC.

This chain connects TRBV11-2 to TRBJ2-5; the match to TRBD2 covers 12 bases. The closer fit of TRBJ2-7 to the DNA end suggests the J call may be wrong. This CDR3 spans 18 amino acids. The germline V gene encodes CDR1 SGHAT and CDR2 FQNNGV. The CDR3 reads CASSVPPWASGRVHEQYF. The CDR3 DNA reads as TGTGCCAGCAGCGTCCCCCCGTGGGCTAGCGGGAGGGTCCACGAGCAGTACTTC.

The chain links TRBV5-1 to TRBJ2-3, with 11 bases identical to TRBD1. Germline CDR1 SGHRS, CDR2 YFSETQ. V was pared by 3 bases and J by 4 bases, with 10 bases of the junction left unmatched. This CDR3 spans 17 amino acids. CDR3: CASSSPGDRGGADTQYF. CDR3 DNA: TGCGCCAGCAGCTCCCCGGGGGACAGGGGGGGAGCAGATACGCAGTATTTT.

This chain uses TRBV5-4 with TRBJ2-7; 11 nucleotides agree with TRBD1. V was clipped by 3 bases and J by 3 bases; unmatched bases: 8. The length of the CDR3 is 16 residues. Germline values: CDR1 SGHNT, CDR2 YYREEE (reference sequence). CDR3 sequence (DNA): TGTGCCAGCAGCTCACCCAGGACAGGGGGCATCTACGAGCAGTACTTC. Its protein product is CASSSPRTGGIYEQYF.

The chain joins TRBV6-5 to TRBJ2-7, with D possibly matching TRBD2 (5 bases). Germline V gene lookup returns CDR1 MNHEY and CDR2 SVGAGI. V was clipped by 6 bases and J by 5 bases, with 14 bases between them. The CDR3 consists of 13 residues. The CDR3 bases are TGTGCCAGCAGGGGAGACTACAAACACGAGCAGTACTTC. Translated: CASRGDYKHEQYF.

The V gene is TRBV19, the J gene TRBJ2-7; D perhaps matches TRBD2 (6 bases). The germline gives CDR1 LNHDA, CDR2 SQIVND (reference sequence). V was trimmed by 0 bases and J by 3 bases, leaving 18 bases between them. This CDR3 spans 17 amino acids. The CDR3 sequence: CASSIEGSSGGIYEQYF. DNA for the CDR3: TGTGCCAGTAGTATAGAGGGTAGTAGCGGAGGCATCTACGAGCAGTACTTC.

The V call is TRBV7-9, the J call TRBJ1-1, with 7 positions matching TRBD1. Looked up from germline, CDR1 is SEHNR and CDR2 is FQNEAQ (reference sequence). V shed 11 bases, J shed 1 base, and the junction held 16 bases outside the gene matches. This CDR3 comprises 16 residues. The CDR3 sequence: CALGGGRDSSNTEAFF. Written as DNA, the CDR3 is TGTGCCCTAGGGGGTGGCCGGGACAGCTCGAACACTGAAGCTTTCTTT.

V is TRBV27 and J is TRBJ2-2, with D perhaps matching TRBD1 (5 bases). The V gene's germline CDR1 is MNHEY and CDR2 SMNVEV (reference sequence). CDR3 length: 12 residues. V gave up 9 bases and J gave up 7 bases, with 12 bases separating them. This chain's CDR3 is CASSGSYGELFF. Here the CDR3 DNA reads TGTGCCAGTTCAGGGTCCTACGGGGAGCTGTTTTTT.

The chain joins TRBV12-5 to TRBJ2-2, with 13 positions matching TRBD2. Looked up from germline, CDR1 is LGHNT and CDR2 is FRNRAP. The CDR3 is made up of 18 amino acids. Trimming cost V 3 bases and J 4 bases; bases outside gene matches: 8. CDR3 protein: CASGFVALAGGGTGELFF. The CDR3 nucleotides read TGTGCTAGTGGTTTCGTCGCACTAGCGGGAGGGGGCACCGGGGAGCTGTTTTTT.

J is TRBJ2-1 and V is TRBV9, with a weak D call TRBD2 (6 bases). The germline V gene encodes CDR1 SGDLS and CDR2 YYNGEE. The CDR3 is 15 residues long. V was cut by 0 bases and J by 6 bases, with 13 bases left in between. The CDR3 DNA sequence: TGTGCCAGCAGCGTAGCGGGAGAGGCTCTCAATGAGCAGTTCTTC. As protein: CASSVAGEALNEQFF.

V usage is TRBV5-1 and J usage is TRBJ2-2; 9 positions match TRBD1. The CDR3 totals 15 residues. Looked up from germline, CDR1 is SGHRS and CDR2 is YFSETQ. The junction had 4 bases not matched to a gene; V was cut back by 4 bases and J by 3 bases. The CDR3 region is CASSQQGAHTGELFF. The CDR3 DNA follows: TGCGCCAGCAGCCAACAGGGGGCGCACACCGGGGAGCTGTTTTTT.

This chain joins TRBV19 and TRBJ1-2; 9 bases agree with TRBD1. The germline V gene encodes CDR1 LNHDA and CDR2 SQIVND (reference sequence). The CDR3 is 14 amino acids. J gave up 2 bases and V 9 bases, and 7 bases lay outside the gene matches. CDR3 DNA sequence: TGTGCCAGCCTCGGGACAGGGACCAACTATGGCTACACCTTC. Amino acid sequence: CASLGTGTNYGYTF.

The V call is TRBV28, the J call TRBJ1-1; D is unclear. Looked up from germline, CDR1 is MDHEN and CDR2 is SYDVKM. Trimming removed 1 base from V and 1 base from J, with 4 bases in between. There are 13 residues in the CDR3. CDR3 protein: CASSLSENTEAFF. CDR3 DNA: TGTGCCAGCAGTTTATCAGAGAACACTGAAGCTTTCTTT.

This chain links TRBV6-5 with TRBJ2-2; the match to TRBD1 covers 9 bases. V shed 6 bases and J 6 bases; nucleotides not matched to a gene: 2. CDR1 MNHEY and CDR2 SVGAGI come from the germline V gene. The CDR3 has 13 residues. The CDR3 DNA is TGTGCCAGCAGGACAGGGGGTCCCGGGGAGCTGTTTTTT. Amino acid sequence: CASRTGGPGELFF.

This chain joins TRBV5-1 and TRBJ1-2; possible D gene TRBD1, 5 bases. The CDR3 consists of 12 residues. Per the germline V gene, CDR1 is SGHRS and CDR2 is YFSETQ. The V and J ends lost 0 bases and 10 bases respectively, with 10 bases between them. CDR3 loop: CASSLEGDDYTF. The CDR3 DNA is TGCGCCAGCAGCTTGGAAGGGGATGACTACACCTTC.

The V and J genes are TRBV5-1 and TRBJ2-7, with TRBD2 matching 7 bases. J lost 5 bases, V lost 1 base, and 0 bases had no gene match. Germline V lookup: CDR1 SGHRS, CDR2 YFSETQ. The CDR3 totals 12 residues. The CDR3 here is CASSLLADEQYF. The DNA for the CDR3 is TGCGCCAGCAGCTTGCTAGCGGACGAGCAGTACTTC.

The V call is TRBV6-1, the J call TRBJ1-1, with unresolved D. V lost 2 bases and J lost 5, with 15 bases in between. The germline gives CDR1 MNHNS, CDR2 SASEGT. The CDR3 is 15 residues long. CDR3 bases: TGTGCCAGCAGTGAAAGTCCAGCTACAGTGACTGAAGCTTTCTTT. Protein sequence: CASSESPATVTEAFF.